Ten or more counts support the clone carrying this TCR beta chain. Its target is unknown. With a duration under 2 months, the hyperthyroidism was newly diagnosed in patients aged 18 to 65. The CDR3 has 13 amino acids. Per the germline V gene, CDR1 is GTSNPN and CDR2 is SVGIG (reference sequence). Trimming removed 5 bases from V and 1 base from J, with 9 bases in between. This entry belongs to a study of T cells in Graves' hyperthyroidism and ophthalmopathy. Study outcomes and limitations: Blood also held most thyroid clonotypes expanded beyond 0.001.

The investigators amplified TCR beta CDR3 regions from RNA transcripts. An initial round of RT-PCR targeting the TCR CDR3 relied on the HTBI primer set. TCRdb re-analysed the multiplex PCR reads in MiXCR, keeping a single row per CDR3 protein. Here the sample spans some 300,000 distinct CDR3 sequences, 13% being singletons. The receptor was derived from a woman aged 25 to 45 with Graves' hyperthyroidism that later progressed to Graves' ophthalmopathy. This chain joins TRBV30 and TRBJ1-5; a weak D match, TRBD1 (5 bases). Source material: blood. CDR3 nucleotides: TGTGCCTGGGCAGCAGGGAGCAATCAGCCCCAGCATTTT. Protein: CAWAAGSNQPQHF.